Listed here are 14 T cell receptor beta chains from one sample, sequenced in a study of cytomegalovirus exposure and HLA in healthy donors. Researchers ran the PCR with 60 Vbeta and 13 Jbeta primers. Sequencing was performed with immunoSEQ multiplex PCR; in TCRdb, only in-frame clones are kept and a portion is missing. The table shows about 160,000 clones, with 82% occurring only once. Material for sequencing was PBMCs. These receptors were obtained from a girl aged 2 to 10 in good health and CMV-seropositive.

In regard to this clone: One end of the junction does not line up with germline, which may come from a read error. The chain couples TRBV7-8 to TRBJ1-1, with 7 bases matching TRBD1. CDR3 length: 16 amino acids. The germline CDR1 and CDR2 sequences are SGHVS and FQNEAQ. CDR3 nucleotides: TGTGCCAGCGGCTTGGTAGAGAGGGGGCTTGTGACTGAAGCTTTCTTT. It codes for CASGLVERGLVTEAFF.

The rearrangement links TRBV5-1 to TRBJ1-2; 9 bases are a match to TRBD1. J lost 5 bases, V lost 2 bases, and 1 base had no gene match. CDR3 length: 13 amino acids. CDR1 and CDR2 from the germline V gene are SGHRS and YFSETQ. The CDR3 region is CASSFDRGYGYTF. CDR3 in DNA: TGCGCCAGCAGCTTTGACAGGGGGTATGGCTACACCTTC.

The rearrangement uses TRBV12-5 and TRBJ2-1, with TRBD1 as a possible D gene (7 bases). The V end lost 5 bases, the J end lost 5 bases, and 19 bases lay between the germline ends. The CDR3 has 16 amino acids. Germline values: CDR1 LGHNT, CDR2 FRNRAP. The CDR3 coding sequence is TGTGCTAGTGGTCCTGCAGGGGGGAGTTGGAACAATGAGCAGTTCTTC. It specifies CASGPAGGSWNNEQFF.

The chain is built from TRBV5-1 and TRBJ2-5, with 7 bases aligning to TRBD2. Germline-derived CDR1 and CDR2 are SGHRS and YFSETQ. Trimming took 1 base from V and 2 from J; bases not matched to a gene: 8. The CDR3 length is 16 residues. CDR3 amino acids: CASSLSGGSTQETQYF. CDR3 nucleotides: TGCGCCAGCAGCTTGTCGGGAGGCTCGACTCAAGAGACCCAGTACTTC.

The chain has TRBV28 and TRBJ2-1; TRBD1 agrees at 10 bases. The germline CDR1 and CDR2 sequences are MDHEN and SYDVKM. V gave up 2 bases and J gave up 6 bases; unmatched junction bases: 7. The CDR3 is made up of 16 amino acids. The CDR3 bases are TGTGCCAGCAGTTTAGGGAGGACAGGGGGGTTCAATGAGCAGTTCTTC. This gives the protein CASSLGRTGGFNEQFF.

The chain links TRBV30 to TRBJ2-2; TRBD2 matches at 8 bases. Trimming cost V 1 base and J 5 bases; bases outside gene matches: 9. Looked up from germline, CDR1 is GTSNPN and CDR2 is SVGIG (reference sequence). CDR3 length: 16 amino acids. The CDR3 DNA sequence: TGTGCCTGGAGTGGCCCCAGGACTAGCTTAACCGGGGAGCTGTTTTTT. This codes for CAWSGPRTSLTGELFF.

The chain is built from TRBV9 and TRBJ1-2; D ambiguous. The CDR3 covers 13 residues. Per the germline V gene, CDR1 is SGDLS and CDR2 is YYNGEE. Trimming removed 3 bases from V and 4 bases from J, with 10 bases in between. CDR3 DNA sequence: TGTGCCAGCAGCGGAGGATTTTCCTATGGCTACACCTTC. It yields the protein CASSGGFSYGYTF.

The rearrangement joins TRBV11-2 to TRBJ2-5, with 12 bases lining up with TRBD2. Looked up from germline, CDR1 is SGHAT and CDR2 is FQNNGV. The CDR3 is 14 amino acids. Trimming at V came to 6 bases and at J to 5 bases, leaving 4 bases not matched to a gene. CDR3: CASSPTSGGETQYF. The CDR3 nucleotides are TGTGCCAGCAGTCCGACTAGCGGGGGTGAGACCCAGTACTTC. The entire variable domain, with the rest obtained from reference TRBV11-2 and TRBJ2-5, is as follows: EAGVAQSPRYKIIEKRQSVAFWCNPISGHATLYWYQQILGQGPKLLIQFQNNGVVDDSQLPKDRFSAERLKGVDSTLKIQPAKLEDSAVYLCASSPTSGGETQYFGPGTRLLVL.

V usage is TRBV10-3 and J usage is TRBJ1-2; 7 bases line up with TRBD1. Germline V gene lookup returns CDR1 ENHRY and CDR2 SYGVKD. With V trimmed by 6 bases and J by 6 bases, 4 bases remained unmatched. CDR3 size: 12 residues. CDR3 bases: TGTGCCATCAGACAGGGGATCGATGGCTACACCTTC. Translating it yields CAIRQGIDGYTF.

The rearrangement links TRBV9 to TRBJ2-7; 7 positions agree with TRBD2. V gave up 4 bases and J gave up 1 base; unmatched junction bases: 2. The CDR3 sequence is 13 residues long. Germline loops: CDR1 SGDLS, CDR2 YYNGEE. This CDR3 is CASSQRDSYEQYF. The CDR3 DNA is TGTGCCAGCAGCCAGCGGGATTCCTACGAGCAGTACTTC.

This clone was seen once. J is TRBJ2-2 and V is TRBV7-9; a possible D gene is TRBD2 (5 bases). Germline V lookup: CDR1 SEHNR, CDR2 FQNEAQ (reference sequence). The CDR3 is 15 amino acids. V lost 0 bases, J lost 1 base, and 6 bases lay in between. CDR3 protein: CASSLASVNTGELFF. CDR3 bases: TGTGCCAGCAGCTTAGCTAGCGTGAACACCGGGGAGCTGTTTTTT.

The table lists this clone with a few counts. V is TRBV29-1 and J is TRBJ1-1, with D maybe TRBD1 (6 bases). CDR1 and CDR2 (germline): SQVTM, ANQGSEA. The CDR3 is 13 amino acids. Trimming stripped 4 bases from V and 4 bases from J, with 13 bases between. The CDR3 bases are TGCAGCGTTGTCAGGGGTTGGGTCACTGAAGCTTTCTTT. It yields the protein CSVVRGWVTEAFF.

The chain links TRBV2 to TRBJ1-5; 7 bases fit TRBD1. Germline V lookup: CDR1 SNHLY, CDR2 FYNNEI. Unmatched junction bases numbered 1, after V lost 4 bases and J lost 4 bases. This CDR3 has 13 amino acids. Written as DNA, the CDR3 is TGTGCCAGCAGTGTGACAGGGAATCAGCCCCAGCATTTT. As protein: CASSVTGNQPQHF.

The chain combines TRBV28 with TRBJ1-5; D not resolved. This CDR3 is built from 12 residues. Germline V gives CDR1 MDHEN, CDR2 SYDVKM. Trimming shortened V by 3 bases and J by 6 bases, and 6 bases separated the two germline ends. The CDR3 loop reads CASSFLSQPQHF. In DNA, the CDR3 is TGTGCCAGCAGTTTTTTATCTCAGCCCCAGCATTTT.